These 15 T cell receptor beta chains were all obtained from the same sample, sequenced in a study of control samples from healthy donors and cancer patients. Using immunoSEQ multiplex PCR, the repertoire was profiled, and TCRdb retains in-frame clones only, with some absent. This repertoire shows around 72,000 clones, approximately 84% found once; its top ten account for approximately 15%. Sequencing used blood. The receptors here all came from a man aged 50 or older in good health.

The CDR3 reads CASSHTSGRPDTQYF. CDR3 sequence (DNA): TGTGCCAGCAGCCATACTAGCGGGAGACCAGATACGCAGTATTTT. The chain recombines TRBV4-2 with TRBJ2-3; 11 bases are a match to TRBD2. The V gene's germline CDR1 is LGHNA and CDR2 YNFKEQ. CDR3 length: 15 residues. Losses at the gene ends were 3 bases for V and 4 bases for J; bases not matched to a gene: 3.

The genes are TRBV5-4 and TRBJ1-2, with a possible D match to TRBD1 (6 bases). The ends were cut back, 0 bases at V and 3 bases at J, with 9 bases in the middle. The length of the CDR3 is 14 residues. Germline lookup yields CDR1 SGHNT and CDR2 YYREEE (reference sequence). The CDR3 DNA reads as TGTGCCAGCAGCTTGGGCAGGGGAGACTATGGCTACACCTTC. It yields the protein CASSLGRGDYGYTF.

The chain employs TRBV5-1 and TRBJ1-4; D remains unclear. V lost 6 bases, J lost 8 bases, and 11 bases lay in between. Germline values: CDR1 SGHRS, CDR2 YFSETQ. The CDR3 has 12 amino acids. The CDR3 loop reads CASTAGDEKLFF. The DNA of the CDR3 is TGCGCCAGCACTGCGGGAGACGAAAAACTGTTTTTT.

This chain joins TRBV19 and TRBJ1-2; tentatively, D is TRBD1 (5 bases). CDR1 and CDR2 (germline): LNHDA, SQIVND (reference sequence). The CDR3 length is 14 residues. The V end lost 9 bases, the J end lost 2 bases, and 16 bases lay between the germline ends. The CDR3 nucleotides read TGTGCCAGCAATAGGGACCCCGGGAACTATGGCTACACCTTC. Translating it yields CASNRDPGNYGYTF.

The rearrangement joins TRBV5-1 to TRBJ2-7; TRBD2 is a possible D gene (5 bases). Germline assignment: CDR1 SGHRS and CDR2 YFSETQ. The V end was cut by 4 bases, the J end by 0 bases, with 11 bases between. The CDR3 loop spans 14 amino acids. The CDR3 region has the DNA TGCGCCAGCAGCGAGACGGGAACCTCCTACGAGCAGTACTTC. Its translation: CASSETGTSYEQYF.

The CDR3 is CASSPRPVTNYGYTF. The CDR3 DNA follows: TGTGCCAGCTCACCTCGACCGGTCACGAACTATGGCTACACCTTC. The rearrangement links TRBV18 to TRBJ1-2; D gene uncertain. V was cut by 3 bases and J by 2 bases, with 13 bases left in between. Germline loops: CDR1 KGHSH, CDR2 LQKENI. CDR3 length equals 15 residues.

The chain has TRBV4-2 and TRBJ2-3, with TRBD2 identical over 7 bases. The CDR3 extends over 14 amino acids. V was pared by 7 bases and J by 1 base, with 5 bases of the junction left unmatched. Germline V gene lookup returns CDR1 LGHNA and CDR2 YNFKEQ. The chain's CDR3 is CASTSGIGTDTQYF. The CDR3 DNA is TGTGCCAGCACGAGCGGGATCGGCACAGATACGCAGTATTTT.

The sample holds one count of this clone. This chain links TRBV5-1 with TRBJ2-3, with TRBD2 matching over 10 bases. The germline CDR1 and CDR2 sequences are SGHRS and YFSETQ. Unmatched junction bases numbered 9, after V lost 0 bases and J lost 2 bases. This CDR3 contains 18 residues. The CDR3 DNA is TGCGCCAGCAGCTTGGTCGCCTGGACTAGCGGCGACACAGATACGCAGTATTTT. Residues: CASSLVAWTSGDTDTQYF.

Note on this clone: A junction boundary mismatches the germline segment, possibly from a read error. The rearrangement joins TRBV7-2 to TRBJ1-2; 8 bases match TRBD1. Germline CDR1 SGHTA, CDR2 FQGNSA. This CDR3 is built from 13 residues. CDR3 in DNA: TGTGCCAGCAGCTTAAATTCGGGGGGACAGGATTCCTTC. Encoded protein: CASSLNSGGQDSF.

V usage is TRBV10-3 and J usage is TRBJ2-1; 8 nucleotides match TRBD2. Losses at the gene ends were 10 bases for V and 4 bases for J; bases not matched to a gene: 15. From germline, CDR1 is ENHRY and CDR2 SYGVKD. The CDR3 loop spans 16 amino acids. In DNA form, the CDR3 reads TGTGCCACCGGACTAGCTCCCACCCCGTCATACAATGAGCAGTTCTTC. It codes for CATGLAPTPSYNEQFF.

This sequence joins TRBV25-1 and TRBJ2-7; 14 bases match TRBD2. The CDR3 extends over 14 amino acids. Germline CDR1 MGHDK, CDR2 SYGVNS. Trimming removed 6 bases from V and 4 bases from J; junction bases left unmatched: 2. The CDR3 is CASSGTSGSYEQYF. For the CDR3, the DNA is TGTGCCAGCAGCGGGACTAGCGGGAGTTACGAGCAGTACTTC.

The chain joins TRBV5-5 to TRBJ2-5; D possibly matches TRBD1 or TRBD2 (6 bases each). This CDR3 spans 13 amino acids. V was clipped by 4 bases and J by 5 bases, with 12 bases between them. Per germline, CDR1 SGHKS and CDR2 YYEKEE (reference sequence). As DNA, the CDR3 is TGTGCCAGCAGCCTGAGGGGGGTGGAGACCCAGTACTTC. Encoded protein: CASSLRGVETQYF.

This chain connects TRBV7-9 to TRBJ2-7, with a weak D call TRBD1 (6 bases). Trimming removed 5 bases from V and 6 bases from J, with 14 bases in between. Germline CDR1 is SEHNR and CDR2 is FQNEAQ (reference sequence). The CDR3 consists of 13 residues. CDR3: CASSPQQGFEQYF. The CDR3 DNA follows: TGTGCCAGCAGCCCCCAACAGGGTTTCGAGCAGTACTTC.

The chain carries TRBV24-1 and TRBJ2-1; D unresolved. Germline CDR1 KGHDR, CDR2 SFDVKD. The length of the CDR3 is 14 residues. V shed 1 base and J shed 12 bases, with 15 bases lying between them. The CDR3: CATSDLRRNEVQFF. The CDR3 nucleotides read TGTGCCACCAGTGATTTAAGGCGCAATGAGGTGCAGTTCTTC.

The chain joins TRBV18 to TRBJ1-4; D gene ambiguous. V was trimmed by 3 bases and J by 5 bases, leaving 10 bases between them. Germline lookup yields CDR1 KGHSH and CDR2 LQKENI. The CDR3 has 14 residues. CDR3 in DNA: TGTGCCAGCTCACCGAGGACCGGGAATGAAAAACTGTTTTTT. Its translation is CASSPRTGNEKLFF.